This T cell receptor (beta chain) was identified in a study of metastatic and nonmetastatic thyroid tumors. Across the whole study: Repertoires of blood and of tissue (tumor or nodule) from malignant and benign thyroid patients were compared. Study-wide results and caveats: Reported TCR beta diversity, measured in blood and tumor, was significantly higher for malignant thyroid tumors than for benign nodules.

Thyroid surgery had not been preceded by any treatment in any patient. TCRdb re-called the PCR reads through MiXCR. The data show some 29,000 clones, 16% seen once. This clone has a count of ten or more. The antigen is undetermined. J lost 5 bases, V lost 4 bases, and 8 bases had no gene match. Germline assignment: CDR1 MGHRA and CDR2 YSYEKL. The length of the CDR3 is 17 residues. Sequenced material: blood. The clonotype comes from a female donor with papillary thyroid cancer or a benign thyroid nodule (not recorded which). Some clones in this sample may be carry-over from other donors' samples. The chain couples TRBV4-1 to TRBJ1-6, with 10 bases identical to TRBD1. CDR3 DNA: TGCGCCAGCAGCCTCCGGACAGGGGGATTCGATAATTCACCCCTCCACTTT. This gives the protein CASSLRTGGFDNSPLHF.